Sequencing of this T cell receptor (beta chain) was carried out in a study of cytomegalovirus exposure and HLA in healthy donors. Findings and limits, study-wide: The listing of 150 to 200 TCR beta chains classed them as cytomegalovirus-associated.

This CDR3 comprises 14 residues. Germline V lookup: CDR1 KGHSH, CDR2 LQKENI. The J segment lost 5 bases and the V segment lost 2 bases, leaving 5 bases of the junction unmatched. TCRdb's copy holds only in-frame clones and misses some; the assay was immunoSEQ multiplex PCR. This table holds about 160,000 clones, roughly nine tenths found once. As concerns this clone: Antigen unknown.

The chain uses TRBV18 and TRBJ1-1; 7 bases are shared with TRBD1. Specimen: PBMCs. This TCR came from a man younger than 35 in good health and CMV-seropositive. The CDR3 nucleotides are TGTGCCAGCTCACCAAACAGGGGTCGAACTGAAGCTTTCTTT. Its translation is CASSPNRGRTEAFF.